This T cell receptor (beta chain) was sequenced during a study of blood T cell repertoires in COVID-19. Germline-derived CDR1 and CDR2 are LGHDT and YNNKEL (reference sequence). This CDR3 contains 15 residues. V lost 6 bases and J lost 1; bases outside the gene matches: 7. TCRdb's copy holds only in-frame clones and misses some; the assay was immunoSEQ multiplex PCR. The table records around 480,000 clones, approximately 89% of them present only once. This sequence joins TRBV3-1 (or the pseudogene TRBV3-2) and TRBJ1-1, with TRBD1 matching 8 bases. This receptor was taken from a woman in her forties or fifties with COVID-19, enrolled during active disease. What was sequenced was peripheral blood. The CDR3 DNA is TGTGCCAGCAGACTTGGAGACAGGGGGAACACTGAAGCTTTCTTT. Its protein is CASRLGDRGNTEAFF.